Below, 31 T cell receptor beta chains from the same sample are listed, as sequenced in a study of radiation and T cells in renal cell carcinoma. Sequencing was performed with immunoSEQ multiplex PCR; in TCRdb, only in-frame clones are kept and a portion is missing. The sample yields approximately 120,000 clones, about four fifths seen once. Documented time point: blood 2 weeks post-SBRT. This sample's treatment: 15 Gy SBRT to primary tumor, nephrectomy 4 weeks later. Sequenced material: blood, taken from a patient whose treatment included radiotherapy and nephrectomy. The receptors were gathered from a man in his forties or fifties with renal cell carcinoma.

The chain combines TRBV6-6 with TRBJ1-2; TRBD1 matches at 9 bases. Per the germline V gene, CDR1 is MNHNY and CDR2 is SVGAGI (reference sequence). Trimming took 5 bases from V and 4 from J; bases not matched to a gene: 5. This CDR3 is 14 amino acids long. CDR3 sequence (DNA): TGTGCCAGCAGTGGGACAGGGATTACCTATGGCTACACCTTC. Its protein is CASSGTGITYGYTF.

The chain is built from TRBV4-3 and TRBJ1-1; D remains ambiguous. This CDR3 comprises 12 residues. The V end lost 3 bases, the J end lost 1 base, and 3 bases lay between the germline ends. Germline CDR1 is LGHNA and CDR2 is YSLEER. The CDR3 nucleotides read TGCGCCAGCAGCCATAGGAACACTGAAGCTTTCTTT. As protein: CASSHRNTEAFF.

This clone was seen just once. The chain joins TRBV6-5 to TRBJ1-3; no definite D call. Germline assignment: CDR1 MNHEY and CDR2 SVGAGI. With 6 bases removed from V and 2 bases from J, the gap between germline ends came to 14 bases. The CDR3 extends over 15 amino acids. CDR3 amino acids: CASSAICPPGNTIYF. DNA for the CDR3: TGTGCCAGCAGCGCTATTTGCCCCCCTGGAAACACCATATATTTT.

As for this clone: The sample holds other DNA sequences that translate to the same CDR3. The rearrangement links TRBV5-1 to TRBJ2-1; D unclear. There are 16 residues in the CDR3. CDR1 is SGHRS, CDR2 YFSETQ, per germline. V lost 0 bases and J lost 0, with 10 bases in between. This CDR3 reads CASSLGPGSSYNEQFF. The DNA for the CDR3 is TGCGCCAGCAGCTTGGGTCCAGGTAGCTCCTACAATGAGCAGTTCTTC.

The CDR3 sequence is CASSEVTPNTEAFF. CDR3 coding DNA: TGTGCCAGCAGTGAAGTCACACCTAACACTGAAGCTTTCTTT. The chain combines TRBV2 with TRBJ1-1; D gene ambiguous. The germline CDR1 and CDR2 sequences are SNHLY and FYNNEI. The CDR3 spans 14 residues. Trimming cost V 1 base and J 2 bases, with 8 bases left between them.

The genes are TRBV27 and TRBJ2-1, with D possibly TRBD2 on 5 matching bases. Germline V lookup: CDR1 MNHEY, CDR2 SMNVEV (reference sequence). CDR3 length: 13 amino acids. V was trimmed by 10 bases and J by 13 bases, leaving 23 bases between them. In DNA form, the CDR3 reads TGTGCCACCCAGTTTTTAGGGAGAAGAGGTCAGTTCTTC. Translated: CATQFLGRRGQFF.

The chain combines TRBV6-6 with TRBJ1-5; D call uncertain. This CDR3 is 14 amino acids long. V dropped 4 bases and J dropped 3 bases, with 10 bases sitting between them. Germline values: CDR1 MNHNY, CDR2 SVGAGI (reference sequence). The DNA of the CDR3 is TGTGCCAGCAGTTTGAAGGGATCCAATCAGCCCCAGCATTTT. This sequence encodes CASSLKGSNQPQHF.

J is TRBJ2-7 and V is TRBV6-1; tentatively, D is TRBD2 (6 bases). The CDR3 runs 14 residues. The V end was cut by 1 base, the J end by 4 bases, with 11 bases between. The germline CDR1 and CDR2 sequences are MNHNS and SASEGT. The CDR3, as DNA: TGTGCCAGCAGTGAAGGACTAGACCCTTACGAGCAGTACTTC. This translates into CASSEGLDPYEQYF.

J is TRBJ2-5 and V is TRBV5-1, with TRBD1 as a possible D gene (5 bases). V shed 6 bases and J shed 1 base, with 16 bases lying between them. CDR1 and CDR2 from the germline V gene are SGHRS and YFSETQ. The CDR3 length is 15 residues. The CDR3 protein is CASTKGRASQETQYF. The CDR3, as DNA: TGCGCCAGCACGAAGGGGCGAGCGAGCCAAGAGACCCAGTACTTC.

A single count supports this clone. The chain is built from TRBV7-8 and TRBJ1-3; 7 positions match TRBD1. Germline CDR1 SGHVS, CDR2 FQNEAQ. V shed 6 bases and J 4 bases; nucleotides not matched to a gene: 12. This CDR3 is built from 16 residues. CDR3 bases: TGTGCCAGCAGTCTCTCGTATGGGACAGTAGGAAACACCATATATTTT. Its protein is CASSLSYGTVGNTIYF.

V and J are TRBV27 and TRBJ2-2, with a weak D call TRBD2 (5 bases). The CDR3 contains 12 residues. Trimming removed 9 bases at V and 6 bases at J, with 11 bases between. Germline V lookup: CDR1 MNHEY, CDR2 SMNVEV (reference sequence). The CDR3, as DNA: TGTGCCAGTTCCGGGGATGCCGGGGAGCTGTTTTTT. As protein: CASSGDAGELFF.

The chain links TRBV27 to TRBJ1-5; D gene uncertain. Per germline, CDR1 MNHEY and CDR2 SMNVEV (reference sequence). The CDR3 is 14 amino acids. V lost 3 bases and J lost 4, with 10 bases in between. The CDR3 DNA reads TGTGCCAGCAGTTTTGTCGGAGAGAATCAGCCCCAGCATTTT. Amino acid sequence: CASSFVGENQPQHF.

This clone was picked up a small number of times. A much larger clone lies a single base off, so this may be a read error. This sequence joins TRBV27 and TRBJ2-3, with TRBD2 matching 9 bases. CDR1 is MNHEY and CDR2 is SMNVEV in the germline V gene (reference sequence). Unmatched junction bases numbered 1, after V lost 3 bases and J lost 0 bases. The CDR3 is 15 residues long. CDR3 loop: CASSFAGGSTDTQYF. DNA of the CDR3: TGTGCCAGCAGTTTTGCGGGGGGGAGCACAGATACGCAGTATTTT.

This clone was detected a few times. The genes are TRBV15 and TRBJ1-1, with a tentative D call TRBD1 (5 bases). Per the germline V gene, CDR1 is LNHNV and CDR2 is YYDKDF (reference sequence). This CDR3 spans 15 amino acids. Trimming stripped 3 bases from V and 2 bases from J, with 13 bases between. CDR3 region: CATSSGSGINTEAFF. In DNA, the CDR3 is TGTGCCACCAGCAGTGGGTCAGGGATCAACACTGAAGCTTTCTTT.

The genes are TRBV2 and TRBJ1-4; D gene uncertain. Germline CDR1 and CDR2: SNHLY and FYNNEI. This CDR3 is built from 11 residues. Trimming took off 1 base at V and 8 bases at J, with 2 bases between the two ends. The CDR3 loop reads CASSEVEKLFF. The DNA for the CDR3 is TGTGCCAGCAGTGAAGTGGAAAAACTGTTTTTT.

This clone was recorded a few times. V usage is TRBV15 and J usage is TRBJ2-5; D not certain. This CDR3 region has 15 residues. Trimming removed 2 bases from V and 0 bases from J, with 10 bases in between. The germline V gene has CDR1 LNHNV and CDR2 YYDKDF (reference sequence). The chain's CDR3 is CATSRLGLDQETQYF. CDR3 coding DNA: TGTGCCACCAGCAGATTGGGCTTAGACCAAGAGACCCAGTACTTC. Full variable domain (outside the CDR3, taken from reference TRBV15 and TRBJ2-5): DAMVIQNPRYQVTQFGKPVTLSCSQTLNHNVMYWYQQKSSQAPKLLFHYYDKDFNNEADTPDNFQSRRPNTSFCFLDIRSPGLGDTAMYLCATSRLGLDQETQYFGPGTRLLVL.

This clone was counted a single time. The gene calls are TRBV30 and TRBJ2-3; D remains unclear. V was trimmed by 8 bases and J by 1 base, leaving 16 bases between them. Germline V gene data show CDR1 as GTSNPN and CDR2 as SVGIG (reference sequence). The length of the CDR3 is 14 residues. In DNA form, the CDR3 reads TGTGCCCTTACAAAGGCTGACGGCACAGATACGCAGTATTTT. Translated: CALTKADGTDTQYF.

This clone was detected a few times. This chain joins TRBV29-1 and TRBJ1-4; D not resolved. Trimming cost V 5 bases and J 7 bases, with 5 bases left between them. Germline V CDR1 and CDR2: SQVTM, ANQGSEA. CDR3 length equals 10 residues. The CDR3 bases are TGCAGCGTTTATACTGAAAAACTGTTTTTT. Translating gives CSVYTEKLFF.

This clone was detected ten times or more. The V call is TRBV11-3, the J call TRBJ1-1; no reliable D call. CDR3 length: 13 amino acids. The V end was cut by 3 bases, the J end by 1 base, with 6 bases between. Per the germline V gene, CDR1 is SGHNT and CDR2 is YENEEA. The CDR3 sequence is CASSFNRNTEAFF. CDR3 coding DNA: TGTGCCAGCAGCTTCAACAGGAACACTGAAGCTTTCTTT.

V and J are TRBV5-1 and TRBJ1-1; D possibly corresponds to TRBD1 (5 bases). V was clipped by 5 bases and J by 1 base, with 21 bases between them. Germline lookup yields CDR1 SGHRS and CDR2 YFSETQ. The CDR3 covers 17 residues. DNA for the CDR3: TGCGCCAGCAGGGGCCGATCGACAGTAACCCCGAACACTGAAGCTTTCTTT. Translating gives CASRGRSTVTPNTEAFF.

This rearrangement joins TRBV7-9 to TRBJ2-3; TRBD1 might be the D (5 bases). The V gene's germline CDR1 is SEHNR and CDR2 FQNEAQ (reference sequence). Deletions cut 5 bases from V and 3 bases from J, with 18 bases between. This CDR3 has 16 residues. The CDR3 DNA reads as TGTGCCAGCAGCCTCCGACAGACCACCTCGACAGATACGCAGTATTTT. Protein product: CASSLRQTTSTDTQYF.

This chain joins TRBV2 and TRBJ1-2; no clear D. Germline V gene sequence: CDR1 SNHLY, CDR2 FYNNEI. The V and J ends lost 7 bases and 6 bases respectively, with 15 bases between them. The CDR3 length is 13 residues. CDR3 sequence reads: CASTVSNPDGYTF. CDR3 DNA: TGTGCCAGCACGGTTAGTAATCCTGATGGCTACACCTTC.

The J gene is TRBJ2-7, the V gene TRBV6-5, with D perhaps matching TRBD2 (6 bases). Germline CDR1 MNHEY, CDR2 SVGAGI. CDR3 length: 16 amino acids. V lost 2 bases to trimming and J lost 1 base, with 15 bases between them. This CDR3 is CASSYGPGVSSYEQYF. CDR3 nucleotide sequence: TGTGCCAGCAGTTACGGACCGGGAGTATCTTCCTACGAGCAGTACTTC.

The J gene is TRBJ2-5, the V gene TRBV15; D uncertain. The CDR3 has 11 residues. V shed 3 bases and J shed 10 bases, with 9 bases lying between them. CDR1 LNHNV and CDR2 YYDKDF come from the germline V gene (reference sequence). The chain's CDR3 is CATSRGLNQYF. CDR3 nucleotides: TGTGCCACCAGCAGGGGTCTGAACCAGTACTTC.

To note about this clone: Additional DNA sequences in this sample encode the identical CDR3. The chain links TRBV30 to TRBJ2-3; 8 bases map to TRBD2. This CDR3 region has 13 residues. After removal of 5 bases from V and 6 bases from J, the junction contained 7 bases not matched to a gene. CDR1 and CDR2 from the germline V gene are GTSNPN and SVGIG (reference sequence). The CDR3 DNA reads TGTGCCTGGCGGGGGGGGGCCTGGGATACGCAGTATTTT. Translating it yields CAWRGGAWDTQYF. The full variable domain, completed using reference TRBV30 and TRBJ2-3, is SQTIHQWPATLVQPVGSPLSLECTVEGTSNPNLYWYRQAAGRGLQLLFYSVGIGQISSEVPQNLSASRPQDRQFILSSKKLLLSDSGFYLCAWRGGAWDTQYFGPGTRLTVL.

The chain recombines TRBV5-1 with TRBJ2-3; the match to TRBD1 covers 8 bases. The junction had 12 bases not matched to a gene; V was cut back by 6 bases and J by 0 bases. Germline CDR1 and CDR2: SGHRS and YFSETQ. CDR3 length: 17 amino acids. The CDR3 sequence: CASTYRWGQDSTDTQYF. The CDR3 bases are TGCGCCAGCACTTACCGCTGGGGACAGGATAGCACAGATACGCAGTATTTT.

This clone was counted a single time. CDR3 DNA: TGTGCCAGCAGCTTGCGCGGACAGTCAATAGACATGAACACTGAAGCTTTCTTT. This sequence encodes CASSLRGQSIDMNTEAFF. The chain combines TRBV11-2 with TRBJ1-1, with D possibly being TRBD1 (6 bases). Between the trimmed V and J ends, which lost 3 bases and 0 bases, there was a span of 20 bases. This CDR3 region has 18 residues. Germline assignment: CDR1 SGHAT and CDR2 FQNNGV.

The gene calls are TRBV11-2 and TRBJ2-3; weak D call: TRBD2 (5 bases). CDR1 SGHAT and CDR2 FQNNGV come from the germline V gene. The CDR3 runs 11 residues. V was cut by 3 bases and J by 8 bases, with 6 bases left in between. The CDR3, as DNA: TGTGCCAGCAGCTTTGGAGGTACGCAGTATTTT. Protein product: CASSFGGTQYF.

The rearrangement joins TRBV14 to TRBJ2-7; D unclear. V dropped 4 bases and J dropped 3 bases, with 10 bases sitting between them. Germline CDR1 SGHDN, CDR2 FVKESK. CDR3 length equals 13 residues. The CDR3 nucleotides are TGTGCCAGCAGCCGCCTAACCCGCTACGAGCAGTACTTC. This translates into CASSRLTRYEQYF.

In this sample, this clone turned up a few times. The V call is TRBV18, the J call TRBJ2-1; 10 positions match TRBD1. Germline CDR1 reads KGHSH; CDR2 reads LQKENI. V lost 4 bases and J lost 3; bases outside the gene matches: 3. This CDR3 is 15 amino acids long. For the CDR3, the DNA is TGTGCCAGCTCACAAGGGACAGGGGACTACAATGAGCAGTTCTTC. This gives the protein CASSQGTGDYNEQFF. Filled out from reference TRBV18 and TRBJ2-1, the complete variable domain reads NAGVMQNPRHLVRRRGQEARLRCSPMKGHSHVYWYRQLPEEGLKFMVYLQKENIIDESGMPKERFSAEFPKEGPSILRIQQVVRGDSAAYFCASSQGTGDYNEQFFGPGTRLTVL.

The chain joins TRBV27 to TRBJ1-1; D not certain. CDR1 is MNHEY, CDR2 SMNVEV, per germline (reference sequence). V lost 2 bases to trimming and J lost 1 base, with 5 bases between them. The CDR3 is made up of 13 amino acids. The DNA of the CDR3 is TGTGCCAGCAGTTTAAAGGGGAACACTGAAGCTTTCTTT. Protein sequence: CASSLKGNTEAFF.